This T cell receptor (beta chain) was identified in a study of T-cell memory formation after mild COVID-19. As for the study in general: Largely, the TCR clusters proved donor specific. Study outcomes and limitations: Within pre-infection memory, some responding clones were found, suggesting cross-reactive memory joined. Day 15 to 85 contracting clones showed balanced CD4/CD8; later expanders leaned CD4+.

The authors produced TCR alpha and TCR beta cDNA libraries with sample barcodes and UMIs by 5'RACE using constant-segment primers. TCRdb independently ran MiXCR on the 5' RACE reads; one entry per CDR3 protein. The sample carries about 150,000 distinct CDR3 sequences, 10% to 15% recorded once. This clonotype was observed a handful of times. Its antigen remains unknown. The CDR3 is made up of 13 amino acids. V lost 0 bases to trimming and J lost 7 bases, with 10 bases between them. Germline lookup yields CDR1 SGHRS and CDR2 YFSETQ. The rearrangement links TRBV5-1 to TRBJ1-1, with D perhaps TRBD1 (5 bases). The sample taken for sequencing was PBMCs or a T cell subset sorted from them (not recorded which). This sequence was found in a man aged 18 to 29 who had mild COVID-19 (a few samples of this study predate the infection). Cell type and time point are not known. In DNA form, the CDR3 reads TGCGCCAGCAGCTTGGTAGCAGGGAGTGAAGCTTTCTTT. Its translation: CASSLVAGSEAFF.